The next 22 T cell receptor beta chains were all read from a single sample in a study of tumor T cells in aggressive B-cell lymphoma. Measured with immunoSEQ multiplex PCR; TCRdb has only the in-frame clones, and not every one. Of 8,500 to 9,500 clones detected, 70% to 90% appear once; the ten largest clones hold 3% to 3.5%. Sample: tumor tissue. Source of these receptors: an adult with diffuse large B cell lymphoma.

The chain couples TRBV12-1 to TRBJ2-1; TRBD1, the table's D call, lacks a check against the DNA. TRBV12-1 counts as a pseudogene. The CDR3 sequence is 15 residues long. The chain's CDR3 is CASSFQGARYNEQFF. The CDR3 bases are TGTGCCAGCAGCTTTCAGGGGGCGCGCTACAATGAGCAGTTCTTC.

This rearrangement joins TRBV6-1 to TRBJ2-1; TRBD1 matches at 9 bases. The CDR3 extends over 15 amino acids. V was pared by 1 base and J by 8 bases, with 6 bases of the junction left unmatched. CDR1 MNHNS and CDR2 SASEGT come from the germline V gene. The chain's CDR3 is CASSEVQGARDEQFF. For the CDR3, the DNA is TGTGCCAGCAGTGAAGTACAGGGGGCGCGCGATGAGCAGTTCTTC.

The J gene is TRBJ1-1, the V gene TRBV27; tentatively, D is TRBD1 (6 bases). Looked up from germline, CDR1 is MNHEY and CDR2 is SMNVEV (reference sequence). With 5 bases removed from V and 1 base from J, the gap between germline ends came to 8 bases. The CDR3 extends over 13 amino acids. The CDR3 sequence: CASSKQGNTEAFF. The CDR3 nucleotides are TGTGCCAGCAGTAAACAGGGGAACACTGAAGCTTTCTTT.

The V gene is TRBV28, the J gene TRBJ2-7; 8 nucleotides match TRBD2. The CDR3 runs 13 residues. Trimming removed 10 bases from V and 6 bases from J; junction bases left unmatched: 11. Germline lookup yields CDR1 MDHEN and CDR2 SYDVKM. CDR3 amino acids: CAIGRGDQPEQYF. The CDR3 DNA is TGTGCCATCGGGCGGGGGGATCAGCCCGAGCAGTACTTC.

The CDR3 reads CASSVAEGGNTIYF. CDR3 coding DNA: TGTGCCAGCAGCGTAGCGGAGGGGGGAAACACCATATATTTT. This chain links TRBV9 with TRBJ1-3; tentatively, D is TRBD1 (5 bases). V shed 0 bases and J shed 4 bases, with 8 bases lying between them. The CDR3 is 14 amino acids. Germline V CDR1 and CDR2: SGDLS, YYNGEE.

The genes are TRBV28 and TRBJ2-7, with no clear D. Germline lookup yields CDR1 MDHEN and CDR2 SYDVKM. Trimming removed 6 bases at V and 0 bases at J, with 6 bases between. The CDR3 has 12 residues. CDR3 bases: TGTGCCAGCAGCCATAGCTCCTACGAGCAGTACTTC. Amino acid sequence: CASSHSSYEQYF.

This clone was detected once. V usage is TRBV11-3 and J usage is TRBJ2-7; a possible D gene is TRBD1 (5 bases). V lost 0 bases and J lost 6, with 12 bases in between. The germline gives CDR1 SGHNT, CDR2 YENEEA. This CDR3 region has 14 residues. The CDR3 DNA reads as TGTGCCAGCAGCTTAGACACAGGCCAGGGCGAGCAGTACTTC. Protein product: CASSLDTGQGEQYF.

The CDR3 bases are TGTGCCAGTAGTATAGGACTAGCGGGGGGGTACAATGAGCAGTTCTTC. Protein: CASSIGLAGGYNEQFF. J is TRBJ2-1 and V is TRBV19; 14 bases are a match to TRBD2. The CDR3 consists of 16 residues. V gave up 1 base and J gave up 4 bases; unmatched junction bases: 0. Germline loops: CDR1 LNHDA, CDR2 SQIVND (reference sequence).

The chain employs TRBV18 and TRBJ2-2, with D unclear. Trimming stripped 3 bases from V and 7 bases from J, with 21 bases between. Per the germline V gene, CDR1 is KGHSH and CDR2 is LQKENI. CDR3 length: 17 amino acids. CDR3 DNA: TGTGCCAGCTCACCTAACGACATTGCCCAATACGGCGGGGAGCTGTTTTTT. This codes for CASSPNDIAQYGGELFF. The whole variable domain, filled in from reference TRBV18 and TRBJ2-2, reads NAGVMQNPRHLVRRRGQEARLRCSPMKGHSHVYWYRQLPEEGLKFMVYLQKENIIDESGMPKERFSAEFPKEGPSILRIQQVVRGDSAAYFCASSPNDIAQYGGELFFGEGSRLTVL.

This chain connects TRBV2 to TRBJ2-7; a weak D match, TRBD2 (6 bases). V was trimmed by 2 bases and J by 6 bases, leaving 17 bases between them. This CDR3 region has 15 residues. Germline V gene sequence: CDR1 SNHLY, CDR2 FYNNEI. This CDR3 reads CASSESSLAKREQYF. For the CDR3, the DNA is TGTGCCAGCAGTGAAAGTTCGCTAGCGAAACGCGAGCAGTACTTC. Drawing the rest from reference TRBV2 and TRBJ2-7, the complete variable domain is EPEVTQTPSHQVTQMGQEVILRCVPISNHLYFYWYRQILGQKVEFLVSFYNNEISEKSEIFDDQFSVERPDGSNFTLKIRSTKLEDSAMYFCASSESSLAKREQYFGPGTRLTVT.

This clone was counted only a few times. The chain links TRBV28 to TRBJ2-7, with a weak D call TRBD2 (5 bases). Trimming cost V 5 bases and J 7 bases, with 12 bases left between them. The germline gives CDR1 MDHEN, CDR2 SYDVKM. CDR3 length equals 12 residues. This CDR3 is CASSHGVGEQYF. CDR3 sequence (DNA): TGTGCCAGCAGTCACGGGGTAGGGGAGCAGTACTTC.

The chain uses TRBV5-5 and TRBJ2-7, with D possibly TRBD2 on 6 matching bases. CDR1 and CDR2 from the germline V gene are SGHKS and YYEKEE (reference sequence). The CDR3 is 14 residues long. Trimming cost V 1 base and J 5 bases, with 13 bases left between them. CDR3 nucleotide sequence: TGTGCCAGCAGCTTGTCTGGAGGCGGGGACGAGCAGTACTTC. This codes for CASSLSGGGDEQYF.

CDR3 amino acids: CASSSNRGQGSGYTF. The CDR3 coding sequence is TGTGCCAGTAGTAGCAACAGGGGGCAAGGGAGTGGCTACACCTTC. J is TRBJ1-2 and V is TRBV19; TRBD1 agrees at 9 bases. The CDR3 is 15 residues long. Looked up from germline, CDR1 is LNHDA and CDR2 is SQIVND (reference sequence). The V and J ends lost 4 bases and 7 bases, in that order; junction bases with no gene match: 10.

The gene calls are TRBV7-2 and TRBJ2-3; D ambiguous. Trimming took off 1 base at V and 2 bases at J, with 10 bases between the two ends. This CDR3 is 15 amino acids long. Per the germline V gene, CDR1 is SGHTA and CDR2 is FQGNSA. CDR3 protein: CASSLVGADTDTQYF. The DNA of the CDR3 is TGTGCCAGCAGCTTAGTCGGCGCGGACACAGATACGCAGTATTTT.

The chain couples TRBV4-3 to TRBJ2-7; D is undetermined. This CDR3 spans 14 amino acids. V shed 0 bases and J shed 0 bases, with 6 bases lying between them. In germline, CDR1 is LGHNA, CDR2 YSLEER. The CDR3 sequence is CASSQDWSSYEQYF. CDR3 DNA sequence: TGCGCCAGCAGCCAAGATTGGAGCTCCTACGAGCAGTACTTC.

The rearrangement joins TRBV6-6 to TRBJ1-2; D unresolved. The germline gives CDR1 MNHNY, CDR2 SVGAGI (reference sequence). Trimming stripped 0 bases from V and 0 bases from J, with 8 bases between. The CDR3 has 15 residues. CDR3 amino acids: CASSYSGRTNYGYTF. CDR3 DNA sequence: TGTGCCAGCAGTTACTCGGGGAGAACTAACTATGGCTACACCTTC.

The rearrangement uses TRBV14 and TRBJ2-4; D is unresolved. Trimming removed 3 bases from V and 0 bases from J, with 6 bases in between. The CDR3 is 14 residues long. Germline V gene lookup returns CDR1 SGHDN and CDR2 FVKESK. As DNA, the CDR3 is TGTGCCAGCAGCCAGGCTTTAGCCAAAAACATTCAGTACTTC. Amino acid sequence: CASSQALAKNIQYF.

This clone has just one count. The gene calls are TRBV4-2 and TRBJ1-6; D is possibly TRBD1 (6 bases). V shed 1 base and J shed 9 bases, with 16 bases lying between them. Germline CDR1 is LGHNA and CDR2 is YNFKEQ. The CDR3 loop spans 16 amino acids. The DNA for the CDR3 is TGTGCCAGCAGCCAAGCTGGCAGGGAGGGGGGTTCACCCCTCCACTTT. Its protein is CASSQAGREGGSPLHF.

The V and J genes are TRBV21-1 and TRBJ2-7; whether TRBD1, the table's D call, matches the DNA was not checked. TRBV21-1 is reported as a pseudogene. This CDR3 region has 14 residues. CDR3 region: CASSKGSSFYEQYF. In DNA form, the CDR3 reads TGTGCCAGCAGCAAAGGGTCCAGTTTCTACGAGCAGTACTTC.

The gene calls are TRBV4-2 and TRBJ1-3; the D gene is possibly TRBD1 (5 bases). The length of the CDR3 is 16 residues. Per germline, CDR1 LGHNA and CDR2 YNFKEQ. Trimming cost V 0 bases and J 2 bases, with 11 bases left between them. The CDR3 region is CASSQDWAGTGNTIYF. The DNA for the CDR3 is TGTGCCAGCAGCCAAGATTGGGCAGGGACTGGAAACACCATATATTTT.

The chain has TRBV30 and TRBJ2-7, with D perhaps matching TRBD2 (5 bases). The CDR3 has 11 amino acids. The germline gives CDR1 GTSNPN, CDR2 SVGIG (reference sequence). Trimming took off 4 bases at V and 3 bases at J, with 7 bases between the two ends. The DNA for the CDR3 is TGTGCCTGGACGAGGGACTACGAGCAGTACTTC. It yields the protein CAWTRDYEQYF.

This chain uses TRBV20-1 with TRBJ1-1; no firm D call. Germline CDR1 reads DFQATT; CDR2 reads SNEGSKA (reference sequence). The CDR3 spans 11 residues. V was shortened by 6 bases and J by 3 bases, with 8 bases between the two germline ends. The CDR3 bases are TGCAGTGCCGCGGGTGACACTGAAGCTTTCTTT. Protein product: CSAAGDTEAFF.